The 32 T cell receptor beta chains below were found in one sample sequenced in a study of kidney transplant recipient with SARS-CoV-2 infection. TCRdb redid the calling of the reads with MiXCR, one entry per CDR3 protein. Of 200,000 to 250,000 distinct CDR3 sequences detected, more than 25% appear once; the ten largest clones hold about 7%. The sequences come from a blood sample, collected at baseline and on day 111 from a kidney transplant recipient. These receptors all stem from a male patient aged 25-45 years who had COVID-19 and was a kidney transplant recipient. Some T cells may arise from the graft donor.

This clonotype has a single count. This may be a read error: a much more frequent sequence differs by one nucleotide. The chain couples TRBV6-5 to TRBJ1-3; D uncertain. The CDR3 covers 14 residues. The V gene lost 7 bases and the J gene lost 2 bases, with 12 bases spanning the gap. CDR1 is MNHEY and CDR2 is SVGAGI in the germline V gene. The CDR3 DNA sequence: TGTGCCAGCAATTATTCGGGAACTGGAAACACCATATATTTT. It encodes CASNYSGTGNTIYF.

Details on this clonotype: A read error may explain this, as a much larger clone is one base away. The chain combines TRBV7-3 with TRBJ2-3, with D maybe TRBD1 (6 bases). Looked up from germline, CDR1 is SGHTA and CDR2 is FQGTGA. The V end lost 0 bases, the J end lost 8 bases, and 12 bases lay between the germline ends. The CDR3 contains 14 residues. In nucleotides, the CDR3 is TGTGCCAGCAGCTTAACAGGGGGAAAAGGTACGCAGTATTTT. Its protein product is CASSLTGGKGTQYF.

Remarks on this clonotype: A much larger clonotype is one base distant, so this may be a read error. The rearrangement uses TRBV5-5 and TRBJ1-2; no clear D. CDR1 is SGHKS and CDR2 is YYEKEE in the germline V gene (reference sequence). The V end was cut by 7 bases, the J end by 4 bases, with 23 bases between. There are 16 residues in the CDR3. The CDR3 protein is CASSALVSRKAYGYTF. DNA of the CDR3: TGTGCCAGCTCGGCTCTTGTCTCGCGAAAGGCCTATGGCTACACCTTC.

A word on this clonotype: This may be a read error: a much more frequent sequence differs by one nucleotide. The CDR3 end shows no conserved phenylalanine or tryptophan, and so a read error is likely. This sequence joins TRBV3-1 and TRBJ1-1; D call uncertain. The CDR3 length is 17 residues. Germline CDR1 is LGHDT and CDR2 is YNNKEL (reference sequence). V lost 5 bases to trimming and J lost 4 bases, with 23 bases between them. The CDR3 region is CASSCLVPISIRTEAFL. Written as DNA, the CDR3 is TGTGCCAGCAGCTGTTTGGTTCCCATTTCAATTCGCACTGAAGCTTTCCTT.

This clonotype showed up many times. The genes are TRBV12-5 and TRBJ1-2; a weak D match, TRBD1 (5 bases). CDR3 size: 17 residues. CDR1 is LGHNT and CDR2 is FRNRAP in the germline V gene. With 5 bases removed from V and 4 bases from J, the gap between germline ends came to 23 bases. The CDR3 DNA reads TGTGCTAGTGGTGACATAAGTTTGCAGGGAAAGACCTATGGCTACACCTTC. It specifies CASGDISLQGKTYGYTF.

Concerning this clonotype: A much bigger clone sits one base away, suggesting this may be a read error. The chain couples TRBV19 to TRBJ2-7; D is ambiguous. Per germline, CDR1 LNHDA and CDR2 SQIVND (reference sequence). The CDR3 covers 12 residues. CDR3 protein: CASSGLPGERYF. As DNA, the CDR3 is TGTGCCAGTAGTGGCTTACCTGGCGAGCGGTACTTC.

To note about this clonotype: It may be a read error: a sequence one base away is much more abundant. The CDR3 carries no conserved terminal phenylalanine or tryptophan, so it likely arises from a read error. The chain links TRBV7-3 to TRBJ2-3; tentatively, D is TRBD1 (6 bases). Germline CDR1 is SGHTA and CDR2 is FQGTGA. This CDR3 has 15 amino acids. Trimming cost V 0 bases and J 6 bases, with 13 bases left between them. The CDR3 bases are TGTGCCAGCAGCTTAACCAGGGGCAAAGGCGATACGCAGTATCTT. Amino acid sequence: CASSLTRGKGDTQYL.

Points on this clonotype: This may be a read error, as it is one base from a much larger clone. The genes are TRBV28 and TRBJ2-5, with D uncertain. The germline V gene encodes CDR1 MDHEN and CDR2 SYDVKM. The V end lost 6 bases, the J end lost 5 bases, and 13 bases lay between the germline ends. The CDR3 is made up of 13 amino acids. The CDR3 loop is CASRERDSETQYF. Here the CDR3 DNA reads TGTGCCAGCAGGGAAAGGGATTCCGAGACCCAGTACTTC.

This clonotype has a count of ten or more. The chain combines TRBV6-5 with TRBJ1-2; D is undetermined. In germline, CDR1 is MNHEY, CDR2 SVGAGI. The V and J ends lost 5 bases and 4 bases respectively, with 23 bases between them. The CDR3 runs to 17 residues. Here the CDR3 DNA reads TGTGCCAGCAGTGGCGTCTCGCCTTACGGAAAGACCTATGGCTACACCTTC. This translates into CASSGVSPYGKTYGYTF.

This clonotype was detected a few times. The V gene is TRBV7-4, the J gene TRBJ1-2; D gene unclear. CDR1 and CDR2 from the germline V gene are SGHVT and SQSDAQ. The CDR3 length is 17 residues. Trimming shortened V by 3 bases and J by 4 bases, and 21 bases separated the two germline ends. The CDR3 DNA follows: TGTGCCAGCAGCTTTAGGTATTCAGCTCGAAAGACCTATGGCTACACCTTC. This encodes CASSFRYSARKTYGYTF.

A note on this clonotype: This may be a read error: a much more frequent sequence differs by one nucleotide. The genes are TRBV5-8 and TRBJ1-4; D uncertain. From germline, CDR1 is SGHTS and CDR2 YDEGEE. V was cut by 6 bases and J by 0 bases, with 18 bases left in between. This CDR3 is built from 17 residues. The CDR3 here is CASKLVLQSATNEKLFF. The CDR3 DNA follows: TGTGCCAGCAAATTAGTCTTACAGTCTGCAACTAATGAAAAACTGTTTTTT. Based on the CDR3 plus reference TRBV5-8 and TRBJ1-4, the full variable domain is EAGVTQSPTHLIKTRGQQATLRCSPISGHTSVYWYQQALGLGLQFLLWYDEGEERNRGNFPPRFSGRQFPNYSSELNVNALELEDSALYLCASKLVLQSATNEKLFFGSGTQLSVL.

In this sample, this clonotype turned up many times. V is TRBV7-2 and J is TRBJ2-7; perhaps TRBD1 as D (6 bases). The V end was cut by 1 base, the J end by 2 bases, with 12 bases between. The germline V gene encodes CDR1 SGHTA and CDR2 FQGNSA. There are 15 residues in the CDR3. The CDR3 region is CASSLDRVNTYEQYF. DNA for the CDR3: TGTGCCAGCAGCTTAGACAGGGTTAACACCTACGAGCAGTACTTC. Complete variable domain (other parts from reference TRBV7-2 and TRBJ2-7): GAGVSQSPSNKVTEKGKDVELRCDPISGHTALYWYRQSLGQGLEFLIYFQGNSAPDKSGLPSDRFSAERTGGSVSTLTIQRTQQEDSAVYLCASSLDRVNTYEQYFGPGTRLTVT.

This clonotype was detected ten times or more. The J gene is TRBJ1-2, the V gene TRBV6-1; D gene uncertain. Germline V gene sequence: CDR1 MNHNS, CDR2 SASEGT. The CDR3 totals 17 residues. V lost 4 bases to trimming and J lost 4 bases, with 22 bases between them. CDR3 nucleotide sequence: TGTGCCAGCAGTGGATGCACGGAATGTAGAAAGACCTATGGCTACACCTTC. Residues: CASSGCTECRKTYGYTF.

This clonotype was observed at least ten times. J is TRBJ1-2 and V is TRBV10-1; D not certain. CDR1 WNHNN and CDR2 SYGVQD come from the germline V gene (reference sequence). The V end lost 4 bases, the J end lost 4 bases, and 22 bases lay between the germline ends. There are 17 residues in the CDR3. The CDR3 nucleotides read TGCGCCAGCAGTGGCTCAGAAAGATCGCGAAAGACCTATGGCTACACCTTC. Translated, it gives CASSGSERSRKTYGYTF.

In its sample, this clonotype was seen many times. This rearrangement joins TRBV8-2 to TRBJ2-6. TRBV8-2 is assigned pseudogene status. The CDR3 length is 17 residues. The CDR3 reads CGSQERITQSRANVLTF. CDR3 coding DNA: TGTGGCAGCCAGGAGAGGATAACACAAAGTCGGGCCAACGTCCTGACTTTC.

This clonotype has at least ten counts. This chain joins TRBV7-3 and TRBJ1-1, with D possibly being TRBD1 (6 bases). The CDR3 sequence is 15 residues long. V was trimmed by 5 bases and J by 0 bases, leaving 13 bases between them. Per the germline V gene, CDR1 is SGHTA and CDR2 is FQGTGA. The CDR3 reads CASSALQGMNTEAFF. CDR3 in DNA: TGTGCCAGCAGCGCCTTACAGGGTATGAACACTGAAGCTTTCTTT.

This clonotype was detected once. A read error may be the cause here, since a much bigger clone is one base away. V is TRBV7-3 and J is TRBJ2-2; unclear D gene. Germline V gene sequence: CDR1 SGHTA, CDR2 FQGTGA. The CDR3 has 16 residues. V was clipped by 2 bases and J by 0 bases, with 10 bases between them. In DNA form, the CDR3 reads TGTGCCAGCAGCTTATCGTGTTTGGCGAACACCGGGGAGCTGTTTTTT. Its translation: CASSLSCLANTGELFF.

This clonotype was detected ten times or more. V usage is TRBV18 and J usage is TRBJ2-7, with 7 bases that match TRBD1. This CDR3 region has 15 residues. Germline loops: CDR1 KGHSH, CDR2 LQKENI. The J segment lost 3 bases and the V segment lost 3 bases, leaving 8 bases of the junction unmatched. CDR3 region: CASSPWTGGFYEQYF. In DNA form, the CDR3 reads TGTGCCAGCTCACCTTGGACAGGAGGTTTCTACGAGCAGTACTTC.

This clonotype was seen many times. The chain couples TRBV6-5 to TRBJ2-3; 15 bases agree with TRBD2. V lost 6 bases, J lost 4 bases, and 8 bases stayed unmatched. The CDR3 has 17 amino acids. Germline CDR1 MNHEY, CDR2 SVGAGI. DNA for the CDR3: TGTGCCAGCAGCCGCGGACTAGCGGGAGGGGCCCCAGATACGCAGTATTTT. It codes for CASSRGLAGGAPDTQYF.

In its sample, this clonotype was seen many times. CDR3: CAINFRQESSYEQYF. The DNA of the CDR3 is TGTGCCATCAACTTCAGACAGGAGTCCTCCTACGAGCAGTACTTC. The gene calls are TRBV10-3 and TRBJ2-7, with D possibly matching TRBD1 (6 bases). This CDR3 contains 15 residues. Germline-derived CDR1 and CDR2 are ENHRY and SYGVKD. Trimming stripped 7 bases from V and 0 bases from J, with 16 bases between.

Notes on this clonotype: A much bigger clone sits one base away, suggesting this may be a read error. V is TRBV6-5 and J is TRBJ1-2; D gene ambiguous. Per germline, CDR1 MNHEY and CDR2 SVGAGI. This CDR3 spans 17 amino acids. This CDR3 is CVSSYSARPRINYGYTF. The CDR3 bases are TGTGTCAGCAGTTACTCTGCCCGCCCGAGGATAAACTATGGCTACACCTTC.

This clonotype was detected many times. The CDR3 here is CASSRNRDRSSYNEQFF. The CDR3 bases are TGTGCCAGCAGCCGCAACAGGGACCGGAGCTCCTACAATGAGCAGTTCTTC. The chain is built from TRBV11-2 and TRBJ2-1, with a tentative D call TRBD1 (6 bases). The CDR3 runs 17 residues. Trimming removed 5 bases at V and 0 bases at J, with 17 bases between. Per germline, CDR1 SGHAT and CDR2 FQNNGV.

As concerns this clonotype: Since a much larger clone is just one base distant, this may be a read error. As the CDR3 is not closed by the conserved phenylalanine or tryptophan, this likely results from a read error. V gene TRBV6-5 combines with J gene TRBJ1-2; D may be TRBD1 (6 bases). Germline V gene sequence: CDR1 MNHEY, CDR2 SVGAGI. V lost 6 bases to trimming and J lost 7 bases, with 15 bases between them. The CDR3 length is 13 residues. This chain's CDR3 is CASSYGNRAGYTL. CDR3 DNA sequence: TGTGCCAGCAGCTACGGGAACAGGGCTGGCTACACCCTC.

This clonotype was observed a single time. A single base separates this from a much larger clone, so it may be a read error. In nucleotides, the CDR3 is TGTGCCACCAGTGACACCCCTGGACAGAAATCTGGAAACACCGTATATTTT. It codes for CATSDTPGQKSGNTVYF. The V call is TRBV24-1, the J call TRBJ1-3, with D possibly TRBD1 on 6 matching bases. Germline V gene lookup returns CDR1 KGHDR and CDR2 SFDVKD. This CDR3 is 17 amino acids long.

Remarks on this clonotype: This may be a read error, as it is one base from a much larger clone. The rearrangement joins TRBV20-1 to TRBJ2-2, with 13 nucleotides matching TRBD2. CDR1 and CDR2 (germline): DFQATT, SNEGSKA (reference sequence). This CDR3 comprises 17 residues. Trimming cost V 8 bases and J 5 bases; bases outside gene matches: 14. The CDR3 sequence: CSTPTSGRALGTGELFF. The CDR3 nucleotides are TGCAGTACTCCAACTAGCGGGAGGGCCCTCGGGACCGGGGAGCTGTTTTTT.

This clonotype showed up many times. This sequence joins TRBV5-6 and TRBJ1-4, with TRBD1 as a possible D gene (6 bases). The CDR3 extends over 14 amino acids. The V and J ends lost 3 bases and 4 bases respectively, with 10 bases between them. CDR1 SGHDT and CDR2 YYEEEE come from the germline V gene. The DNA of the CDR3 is TGTGCCAGCAGCTCAGGGGCCATTAATGAAAAACTGTTTTTT. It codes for CASSSGAINEKLFF.

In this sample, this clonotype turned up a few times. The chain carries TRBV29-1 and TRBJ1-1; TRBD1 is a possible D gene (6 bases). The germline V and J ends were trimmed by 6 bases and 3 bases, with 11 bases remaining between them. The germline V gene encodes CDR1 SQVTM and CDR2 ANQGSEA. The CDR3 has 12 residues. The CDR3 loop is CSVYREYTEAFF. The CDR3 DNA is TGCAGCGTCTACAGGGAATACACTGAAGCTTTCTTT.

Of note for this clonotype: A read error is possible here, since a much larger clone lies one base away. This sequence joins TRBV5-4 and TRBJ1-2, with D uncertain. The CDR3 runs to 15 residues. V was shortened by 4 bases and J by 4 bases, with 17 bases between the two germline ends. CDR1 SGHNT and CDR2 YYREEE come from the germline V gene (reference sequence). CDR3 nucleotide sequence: TGTGCCAGCAGCACAGCCCTCGAAGAAGGCTATGGCTACACCTTC. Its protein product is CASSTALEEGYGYTF.

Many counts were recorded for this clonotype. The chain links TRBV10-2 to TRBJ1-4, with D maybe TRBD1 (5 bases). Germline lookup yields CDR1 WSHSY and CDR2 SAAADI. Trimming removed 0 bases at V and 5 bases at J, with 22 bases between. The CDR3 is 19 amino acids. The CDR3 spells CASSESYGPYGGRNEKLFF. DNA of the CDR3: TGCGCCAGCAGTGAGTCGTATGGTCCGTACGGGGGAAGAAATGAAAAACTGTTTTTT.

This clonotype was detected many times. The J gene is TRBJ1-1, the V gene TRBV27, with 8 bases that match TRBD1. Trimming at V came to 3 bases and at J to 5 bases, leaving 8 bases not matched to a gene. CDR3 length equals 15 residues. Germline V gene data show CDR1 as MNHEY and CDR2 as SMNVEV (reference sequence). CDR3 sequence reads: CASSFGQGLMTEAFF. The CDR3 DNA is TGTGCCAGCAGTTTTGGACAGGGTCTTATGACTGAAGCTTTCTTT.

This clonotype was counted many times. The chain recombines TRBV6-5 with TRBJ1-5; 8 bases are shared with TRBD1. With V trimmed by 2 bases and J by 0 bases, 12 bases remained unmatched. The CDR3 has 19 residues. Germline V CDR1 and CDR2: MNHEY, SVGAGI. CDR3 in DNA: TGTGCCAGCAGTTACAGTCGGACAGGGAAACCGTATAGCAATCAGCCCCAGCATTTT. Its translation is CASSYSRTGKPYSNQPQHF.

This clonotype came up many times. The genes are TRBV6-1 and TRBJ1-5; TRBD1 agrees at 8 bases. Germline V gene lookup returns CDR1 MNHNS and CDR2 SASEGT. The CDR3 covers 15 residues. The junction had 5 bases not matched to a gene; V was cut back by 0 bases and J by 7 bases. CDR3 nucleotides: TGTGCCAGCAGTGAAGCCCGGACAGGGCCCCAGCCCCAGCATTTT. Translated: CASSEARTGPQPQHF.